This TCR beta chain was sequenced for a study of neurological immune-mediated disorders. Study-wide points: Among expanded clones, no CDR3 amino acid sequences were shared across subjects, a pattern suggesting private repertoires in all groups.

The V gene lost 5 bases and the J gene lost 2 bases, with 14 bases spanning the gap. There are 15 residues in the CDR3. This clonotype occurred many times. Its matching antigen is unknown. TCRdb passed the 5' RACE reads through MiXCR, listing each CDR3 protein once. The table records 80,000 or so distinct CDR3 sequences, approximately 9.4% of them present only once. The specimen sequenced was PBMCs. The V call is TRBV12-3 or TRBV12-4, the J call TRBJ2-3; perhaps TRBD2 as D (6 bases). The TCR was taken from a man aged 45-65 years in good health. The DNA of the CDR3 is TGTGCCAGCAGTCACGGGACTCGGCCCACAGATACGCAGTATTTT. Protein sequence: CASSHGTRPTDTQYF.